Each of the 27 T cell receptor beta chains below was sequenced from the same sample in a study of control samples from healthy donors and cancer patients. Clones were read by immunoSEQ multiplex PCR, and TCRdb kept only the in-frame ones, dropping some. Of under 140,000 clones listed, 85% to 90% are singletons. Sequences were obtained from PBMCs. The receptors here all came from a woman in her sixties with lung cancer.

CDR3: CASSSLGEASNYGYTF. Written as DNA, the CDR3 is TGTGCCAGCAGTTCTCTAGGGGAGGCATCCAACTATGGCTACACCTTC. The rearrangement links TRBV6-5 to TRBJ1-2; tentative D call: TRBD1 (5 bases). There are 16 residues in the CDR3. In germline, CDR1 is MNHEY, CDR2 SVGAGI. V gave up 4 bases and J gave up 2 bases, with 17 bases separating them.

The rearrangement links TRBV15 to TRBJ2-7; D is perhaps TRBD2 (5 bases). The length of the CDR3 is 14 residues. V shed 4 bases and J shed 2 bases, with 12 bases lying between them. CDR1 is LNHNV and CDR2 is YYDKDF in the germline V gene (reference sequence). The CDR3 sequence is CATSKTGSTYEQYF. CDR3 nucleotides: TGTGCCACCAGCAAGACGGGATCCACCTACGAGCAGTACTTC.

V usage is TRBV19 and J usage is TRBJ1-1; possibly TRBD1 for D (6 bases). V dropped 9 bases and J dropped 9 bases, with 23 bases sitting between them. Looked up from germline, CDR1 is LNHDA and CDR2 is SQIVND (reference sequence). The CDR3 has 14 amino acids. The CDR3 sequence is CASREGGGEGKAFF. CDR3 nucleotides: TGTGCCAGCCGAGAGGGGGGGGGAGAGGGTAAAGCTTTCTTT.

This clone was seen just once. This chain uses TRBV6-1 with TRBJ1-2, with D unclear. Germline-derived CDR1 and CDR2 are MNHNS and SASEGT. Trimming pared 3 bases from V and 1 base from J, leaving 9 bases between. The CDR3 extends over 14 amino acids. The chain's CDR3 is CASSEVISNYGYTF. Written as DNA, the CDR3 is TGTGCCAGCAGTGAGGTCATCAGTAACTATGGCTACACCTTC.

The chain couples TRBV4-3 to TRBJ2-7; the D gene could be TRBD1 or TRBD2 (5 bases each). Trimming shortened V by 0 bases and J by 7 bases, and 22 bases separated the two germline ends. This CDR3 comprises 17 residues. The germline V gene has CDR1 LGHNA and CDR2 YSLEER. The CDR3: CASSQDVFGATAREQYF. CDR3 bases: TGCGCCAGCAGCCAAGATGTCTTCGGGGCAACCGCGCGGGAGCAGTACTTC.

J is TRBJ2-1 and V is TRBV5-8; D could derive from TRBD1 or TRBD2 (5 bases each). Looked up from germline, CDR1 is SGHTS and CDR2 is YDEGEE. The CDR3 has 16 amino acids. Deletions cut 1 base from V and 2 bases from J, with 13 bases between. CDR3 loop: CASSLIVGVTYNEQFF. In nucleotides, the CDR3 is TGTGCCAGCAGCTTGATCGTGGGGGTGACCTACAATGAGCAGTTCTTC. The full variable domain, with the rest looked up from reference TRBV5-8 and TRBJ2-1, is EAGVTQSPTHLIKTRGQQATLRCSPISGHTSVYWYQQALGLGLQFLLWYDEGEERNRGNFPPRFSGRQFPNYSSELNVNALELEDSALYLCASSLIVGVTYNEQFFGPGTRLTVL.

This chain uses TRBV6-5 with TRBJ2-3; no clear D gene. The CDR3 has 14 residues. V lost 4 bases and J lost 0, with 8 bases in between. Germline V gene sequence: CDR1 MNHEY, CDR2 SVGAGI. The CDR3 protein is CASSSLASTDTQYF. The CDR3 coding sequence is TGTGCCAGCAGTTCTTTGGCTAGCACAGATACGCAGTATTTT.

This chain uses TRBV3-1 (or the pseudogene TRBV3-2) with TRBJ2-7; the D gene is possibly TRBD1 (5 bases). Per germline, CDR1 LGHDT and CDR2 YNNKEL (reference sequence). The ends were cut back, 4 bases at V and 3 bases at J, with 7 bases in the middle. There are 12 residues in the CDR3. The CDR3 DNA is TGTGCCAGCAGCCGGCAGGGCTACGAGCAGTACTTC. Translated: CASSRQGYEQYF.

The gene calls are TRBV6-2 or TRBV6-3 and TRBJ1-1; D possibly corresponds to TRBD1 (5 bases). Trimming took 2 bases from V and 7 from J, leaving 14 bases between them. Germline values: CDR1 MNHEY, CDR2 SVGEGT. CDR3 length equals 14 residues. CDR3 residues: CASSYTRQGGEAFF. The CDR3 nucleotides read TGTGCCAGCAGTTACACTAGGCAGGGAGGTGAAGCTTTCTTT.

The CDR3 loop reads CASSKGGSSYNEQFF. CDR3 nucleotides: TGTGCCAGCTCGAAGGGGGGAAGCTCCTACAATGAGCAGTTCTTC. The chain joins TRBV18 to TRBJ2-1; the D gene could be TRBD1 or TRBD2 (6 bases each). Germline V gives CDR1 KGHSH, CDR2 LQKENI. The germline V and J ends were trimmed by 6 bases and 0 bases, with 12 bases remaining between them. CDR3 length: 15 residues. The complete variable domain, with remaining parts taken from reference TRBV18 and TRBJ2-1, reads NAGVMQNPRHLVRRRGQEARLRCSPMKGHSHVYWYRQLPEEGLKFMVYLQKENIIDESGMPKERFSAEFPKEGPSILRIQQVVRGDSAAYFCASSKGGSSYNEQFFGPGTRLTVL.

The chain employs TRBV6-4 and TRBJ2-1; D not resolved. Germline assignment: CDR1 MRHNA and CDR2 SNTAGT. The V end lost 5 bases, the J end lost 4 bases, and 18 bases lay between the germline ends. This CDR3 is 16 amino acids long. CDR3 nucleotides: TGTGCCAGCAGTCCCCAGAGGACGACTGTGTACAATGAGCAGTTCTTC. Translation: CASSPQRTTVYNEQFF.

The chain is built from TRBV3-1 (or the pseudogene TRBV3-2) and TRBJ2-7; unclear D gene. This CDR3 comprises 12 residues. V was trimmed by 3 bases and J by 4 bases, leaving 7 bases between them. Per germline, CDR1 LGHDT and CDR2 YNNKEL (reference sequence). This CDR3 reads CASSHLGYEQYF. The CDR3 DNA sequence: TGTGCCAGCAGCCATTTGGGGTACGAGCAGTACTTC.

J is TRBJ1-1 and V is TRBV7-9, with D possibly being TRBD1 (5 bases). CDR1 SEHNR and CDR2 FQNEAQ come from the germline V gene (reference sequence). The CDR3 length is 15 residues. V shed 3 bases and J shed 6 bases, with 17 bases lying between them. This chain's CDR3 is CASSFKGEVIPEAFF. The CDR3 DNA sequence: TGTGCCAGCAGCTTTAAAGGGGAAGTAATCCCTGAAGCTTTCTTT. The whole variable domain, filled in from reference TRBV7-9 and TRBJ1-1, reads DTGVSQNPRHKITKRGQNVTFRCDPISEHNRLYWYRQTLGQGPEFLTYFQNEAQLEKSRLLSDRFSAERPKGSFSTLEIQRTEQGDSAMYLCASSFKGEVIPEAFFGQGTRLTVV.

The chain combines TRBV29-1 with TRBJ1-2, with TRBD1 matching over 8 bases. Germline V gene data show CDR1 as SQVTM and CDR2 as ANQGSEA. V trimming: 4 bases; J trimming: 0 bases; junction bases outside the gene matches: 16. This CDR3 region has 18 residues. The CDR3 coding sequence is TGCAGCGTTGCTTTACACGGGACAGGCATCTTATCTAACTATGGCTACACCTTC. Translated, it gives CSVALHGTGILSNYGYTF.

The chain couples TRBV5-1 to TRBJ2-6, with D perhaps matching TRBD1 (6 bases). Germline CDR1 SGHRS, CDR2 YFSETQ. V lost 4 bases and J lost 4, with 12 bases in between. The CDR3 consists of 15 residues. CDR3 protein: CASSPTGTGANVLTF. DNA for the CDR3: TGCGCCAGCAGCCCAACAGGGACCGGGGCCAACGTCCTGACTTTC.

The rearrangement uses TRBV5-6 and TRBJ2-7, with 7 bases fitting TRBD2. The CDR3 totals 14 residues. Germline V CDR1 and CDR2: SGHDT, YYEEEE. With V trimmed by 4 bases and J by 2 bases, 6 bases remained unmatched. CDR3 in DNA: TGTGCCAGCAGCGTAGGACTAGGAACCTACGAGCAGTACTTC. Protein: CASSVGLGTYEQYF.

The chain uses TRBV9 and TRBJ2-3; possible D gene TRBD1, 6 bases. Germline assignment: CDR1 SGDLS and CDR2 YYNGEE. V was shortened by 4 bases and J by 0 bases, with 21 bases between the two germline ends. There are 18 residues in the CDR3. The CDR3 reads CASSNLPSGTLSTDTQYF. The CDR3 nucleotides are TGTGCCAGCAGCAATCTTCCCTCGGGGACACTTAGCACAGATACGCAGTATTTT.

V is TRBV2 and J is TRBJ2-5, with TRBD2 matching 9 bases. This CDR3 has 15 residues. Looked up from germline, CDR1 is SNHLY and CDR2 is FYNNEI. Trimming at V came to 3 bases and at J to 4 bases, leaving 6 bases not matched to a gene. CDR3 residues: CASSDLAGRGETQYF. The CDR3, as DNA: TGTGCCAGCAGTGATCTAGCGGGGCGGGGAGAGACCCAGTACTTC.

The V call is TRBV3-1 (or the pseudogene TRBV3-2), the J call TRBJ1-5; 11 nucleotides match TRBD1. The germline V gene encodes CDR1 LGHDT and CDR2 YNNKEL (reference sequence). V shed 5 bases and J 7 bases; nucleotides not matched to a gene: 4. The CDR3 covers 14 residues. The CDR3 coding sequence is TGTGCCAGCAGCATAGGGACAGGGGGACAGCCCCAGCATTTT. This sequence encodes CASSIGTGGQPQHF.

The chain recombines TRBV19 with TRBJ1-2, with 12 bases lining up with TRBD1. The CDR3 has 14 amino acids. V trimming: 3 bases; J trimming: 7 bases; junction bases outside the gene matches: 3. Germline CDR1 reads LNHDA; CDR2 reads SQIVND (reference sequence). The CDR3 sequence is CASSMGQGAGGYTF. Here the CDR3 DNA reads TGTGCCAGTAGTATGGGACAGGGGGCGGGTGGCTACACCTTC.

The chain carries TRBV19 and TRBJ1-5; tentative D call: TRBD1 (6 bases). The CDR3 spans 14 residues. Germline loops: CDR1 LNHDA, CDR2 SQIVND (reference sequence). V shed 3 bases and J shed 4 bases, with 10 bases lying between them. In nucleotides, the CDR3 is TGTGCCAGTAGTATTCTTCAGGGGAATCAGCCCCAGCATTTT. Its translation: CASSILQGNQPQHF.

In DNA, the CDR3 is TGTGCTAGTGGTCCTCCCAACCCCCCAGATACGCAGTATTTT. Its translation is CASGPPNPPDTQYF. This chain uses TRBV12-5 with TRBJ2-3; D gene unclear. The CDR3 runs to 14 residues. The V end lost 5 bases, the J end lost 4 bases, and 13 bases lay between the germline ends. Germline lookup yields CDR1 LGHNT and CDR2 FRNRAP.

The chain has TRBV6-5 and TRBJ1-3; no clear D. The CDR3 contains 15 residues. V was trimmed by 0 bases and J by 8 bases, leaving 14 bases between them. Germline assignment: CDR1 MNHEY and CDR2 SVGAGI. Written as DNA, the CDR3 is TGTGCCAGCAGTTACTCGCCGATAGGCCGGTACACCATATATTTT. It codes for CASSYSPIGRYTIYF.

The chain links TRBV30 to TRBJ1-2; TRBD1 matches 7 bases. Per the germline V gene, CDR1 is GTSNPN and CDR2 is SVGIG (reference sequence). V was clipped by 1 base and J by 4 bases; unmatched bases: 6. The CDR3 extends over 14 amino acids. As DNA, the CDR3 is TGTGCCTGGAGTGCAGGGGGAAGGGCCTATGGCTACACCTTC. Protein product: CAWSAGGRAYGYTF.

This chain uses TRBV5-8 with TRBJ2-1; a weak D match, TRBD1 (6 bases). This CDR3 spans 17 amino acids. The ends were cut back, 4 bases at V and 4 bases at J, with 21 bases in the middle. The V gene's germline CDR1 is SGHTS and CDR2 YDEGEE. The CDR3 nucleotides are TGTGCCAGCAGCCCACCCACAGGGAAAGTGGTTTACAATGAGCAGTTCTTC. As protein: CASSPPTGKVVYNEQFF.

The chain carries TRBV2 and TRBJ2-7; D gene unclear. The CDR3 totals 15 residues. Between the trimmed V and J ends, which lost 2 bases and 3 bases, there was a span of 14 bases. Germline CDR1 and CDR2: SNHLY and FYNNEI. The CDR3 DNA sequence: TGTGCCAGCAGTGAAAAAGGCTATCAGCACTACGAGCAGTACTTC. Protein product: CASSEKGYQHYEQYF.

The chain employs TRBV6-1 and TRBJ2-3, with D possibly matching TRBD2 (6 bases). The V end lost 3 bases, the J end lost 2 bases, and 9 bases lay between the germline ends. The CDR3 length is 14 residues. CDR1 and CDR2 (germline): MNHNS, SASEGT. The CDR3 nucleotides are TGTGCCAGCAGTGACGGGGGTAACACAGATACGCAGTATTTT. Protein product: CASSDGGNTDTQYF.